Listed here are 4 T cell receptor beta chains from one sample, sequenced in a study of blood T cell repertoires in COVID-19. Generated by immunoSEQ multiplex PCR, the TCRdb table keeps only in-frame clones and is missing some. This table holds around 30,000 clones, 70% to 90% found once. The sample was peripheral blood. The source of these receptors is a woman aged 40-49 years with active or convalescent COVID-19.

The gene calls are TRBV3-1 (or the pseudogene TRBV3-2) and TRBJ1-1; 7 bases align to TRBD1. Germline values: CDR1 LGHDT, CDR2 YNNKEL (reference sequence). The CDR3 consists of 15 residues. V shed 0 bases and J 4 bases; nucleotides not matched to a gene: 5. The CDR3 loop is CASSQDGPGGTEAFF. The CDR3 coding sequence is TGTGCCAGCAGCCAAGATGGACCAGGGGGCACTGAAGCTTTCTTT.

The chain couples TRBV5-1 to TRBJ1-2; D is possibly TRBD1 (5 bases). CDR1 is SGHRS and CDR2 is YFSETQ in the germline V gene. The V and J ends lost 1 base and 3 bases respectively, with 10 bases between them. The CDR3 extends over 14 amino acids. The CDR3 DNA follows: TGCGCCAGCAGCTTGCCGGGGGAGCACTATGGCTACACCTTC. Protein: CASSLPGEHYGYTF.

This sequence joins TRBV5-6 and TRBJ2-5; D is perhaps TRBD2 (6 bases). This CDR3 contains 13 residues. The germline gives CDR1 SGHDT, CDR2 YYEEEE. V gave up 7 bases and J gave up 2 bases, with 12 bases separating them. CDR3 nucleotide sequence: TGTGCCAGCCAAAACCGGGGGCAAGAGACCCAGTACTTC. This encodes CASQNRGQETQYF.

This chain uses TRBV5-1 with TRBJ2-5; TRBD2 matches 12 bases. Losses at the gene ends were 2 bases for V and 4 bases for J; bases not matched to a gene: 9. This CDR3 is 17 amino acids long. Germline assignment: CDR1 SGHRS and CDR2 YFSETQ. CDR3 in DNA: TGCGCCAGCAGCTTACGACTAGCGGGGGCAGGCGGAGAGACCCAGTACTTC. The encoded protein is CASSLRLAGAGGETQYF.